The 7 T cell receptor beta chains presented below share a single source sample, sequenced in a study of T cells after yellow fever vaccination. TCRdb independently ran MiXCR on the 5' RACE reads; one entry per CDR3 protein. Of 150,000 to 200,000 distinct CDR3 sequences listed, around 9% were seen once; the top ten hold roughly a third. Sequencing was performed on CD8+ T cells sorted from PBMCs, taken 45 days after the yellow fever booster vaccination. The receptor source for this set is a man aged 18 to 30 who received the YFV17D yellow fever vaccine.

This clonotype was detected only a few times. The CDR3 coding sequence is TGTGCCAGCAGTTCGACAGGGGTCGGCAATCAGCCCCAGCATTTT. It translates to CASSSTGVGNQPQHF. This chain links TRBV27 with TRBJ1-5; 8 positions match TRBD1. The CDR3 is 15 residues long. The V and J ends lost 4 bases and 2 bases, in that order; junction bases with no gene match: 4. The germline gives CDR1 MNHEY, CDR2 SMNVEV (reference sequence).

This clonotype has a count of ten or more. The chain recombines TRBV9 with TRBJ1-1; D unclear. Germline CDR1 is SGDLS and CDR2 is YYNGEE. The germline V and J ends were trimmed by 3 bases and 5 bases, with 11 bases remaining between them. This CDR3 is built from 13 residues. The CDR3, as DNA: TGTGCCAGCAGCGGAAACGGGTGGACTGAAGCTTTCTTT. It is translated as CASSGNGWTEAFF.

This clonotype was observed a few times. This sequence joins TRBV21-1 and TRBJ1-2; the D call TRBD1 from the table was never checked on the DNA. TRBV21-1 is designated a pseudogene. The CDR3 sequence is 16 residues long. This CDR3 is CASSKPLVGRNYGYTF. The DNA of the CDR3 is TGTGCCAGCAGCAAACCCCTCGTAGGACGTAACTATGGCTACACCTTC.

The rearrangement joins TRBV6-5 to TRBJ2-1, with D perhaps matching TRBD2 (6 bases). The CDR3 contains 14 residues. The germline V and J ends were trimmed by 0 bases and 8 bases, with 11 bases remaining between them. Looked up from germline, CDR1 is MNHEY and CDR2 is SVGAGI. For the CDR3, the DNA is TGTGCCAGCAGTTACTCCGCGGGGAGCTATGAGCAGTTCTTC. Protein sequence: CASSYSAGSYEQFF.

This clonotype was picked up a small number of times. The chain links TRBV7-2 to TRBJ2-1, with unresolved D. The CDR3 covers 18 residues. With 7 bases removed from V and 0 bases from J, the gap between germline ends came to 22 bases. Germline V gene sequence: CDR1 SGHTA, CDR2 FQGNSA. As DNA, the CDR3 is TGTGCCAGCAACCCCGCCGATCCGGTTGGGCCCTCCTACAATGAGCAGTTCTTC. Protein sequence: CASNPADPVGPSYNEQFF.

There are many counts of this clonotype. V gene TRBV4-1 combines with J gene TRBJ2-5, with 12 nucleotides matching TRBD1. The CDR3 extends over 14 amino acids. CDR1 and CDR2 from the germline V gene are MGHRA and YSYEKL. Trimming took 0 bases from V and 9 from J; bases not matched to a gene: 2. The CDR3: CASSQEWDRGPQYF. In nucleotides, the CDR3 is TGCGCCAGCAGCCAAGAATGGGACAGGGGGCCCCAGTACTTC.

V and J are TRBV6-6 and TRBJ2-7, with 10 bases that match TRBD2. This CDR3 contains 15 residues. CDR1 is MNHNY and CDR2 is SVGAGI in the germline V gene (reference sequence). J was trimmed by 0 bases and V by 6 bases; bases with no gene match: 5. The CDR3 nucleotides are TGTGCCAGCAGCTCTAGCGGGGGTCACTCCTACGAGCAGTACTTC. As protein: CASSSSGGHSYEQYF.